The rows below give T cell receptor beta chains drawn from one sample of a study of beta chain features in type 1 diabetes. Profiling relied on immunoSEQ multiplex PCR, and the TCRdb table lists in-frame clones only, not all of them. In the table there are 300,000 to 450,000 clones, roughly 12% of which are singletons. The sequenced sample was naive CD4+ T cells from blood. These receptors were obtained from a young man in good health. Both conserved end residues are part of each CDR3. A D gene is named only where the DNA matches it firmly. Clone size is not always given. Where it is, it says once, few, many or a class for expanded clones.

CDR3aa	CDR3nt	abundance	j_gene	len	v_gene	d_gene
CASSAQNNQPQHF	TGTGCCAGTAGTGCCCAGAACAATCAGCCCCAGCATTTT	.	TRBJ1-5	13	TRBV19	.
CASSLAVQGETQYF	TGTGCCAGCAGCTTAGCGGTTCAGGGGGAGACCCAGTACTTC	.	TRBJ2-5	14	TRBV11-2	.
CASSLDSIGETQYF	TGTGCCAGCAGCCTCGACAGTATCGGGGAGACCCAGTACTTC	.	TRBJ2-5	14	TRBV9	.
CASSLFGTSSYEQYF	TGTGCCAGCAGTTTATTTGGGACATCTTCCTACGAGCAGTACTTC	.	TRBJ2-7	15	TRBV28	.
CASRGLARTPGELFF	TGTGCCAGCAGAGGACTAGCGCGAACGCCCGGGGAGCTGTTTTTT	.	TRBJ2-2	15	TRBV28	TRBD2
CASSTDRGGTQYF	TGTGCCAGTAGTACCGACAGGGGGGGGACCCAGTACTTC	few	TRBJ2-5	13	TRBV19	TRBD1
CASRSITGVDEQYF	TGCGCCAGCCGAAGTATAACAGGGGTAGACGAGCAGTACTTC	.	TRBJ2-7	14	TRBV5-1	TRBD1
CASSIIAGTGVDGYTF	TGTGCCAGTAGTATTATCGCCGGGACAGGGGTCGATGGCTACACCTTC	.	TRBJ1-2	16	TRBV19	TRBD1
CAISELRAENEKLFF	TGTGCCATCAGTGAACTCAGGGCGGAAAATGAAAAACTGTTTTTT	few	TRBJ1-4	15	TRBV10-3	.
CASSLQASQQETQYF	TGTGCCAGCAGTTTACAGGCCTCACAGCAAGAGACCCAGTACTTC	.	TRBJ2-5	15	TRBV9	.
CASRSPGGENSPLHF	TGTGCCAGCAGGAGCCCGGGAGGGGAGAATTCACCCCTCCACTTT	few	TRBJ1-6	15	TRBV19	.
CASSNRQGDYGYTF	TGTGCCAGCAGTAATCGACAGGGAGACTATGGCTACACCTTC	few	TRBJ1-2	14	TRBV6-6	TRBD1
CASSYIPGKDTQYF	TGTGCCAGCAGTTATATACCAGGGAAAGATACGCAGTATTTT	.	TRBJ2-3	14	TRBV2	.
CASSPGVIANYGYTF	TGTGCCAGCAGCCCAGGTGTCATAGCTAACTATGGCTACACCTTC	.	TRBJ1-2	15	TRBV7-2	.
CACGRGTDTQYF	TGTGCCTGCGGCCGTGGCACAGATACGCAGTATTTT	few	TRBJ2-3	12	TRBV7-2	.
CASISGGYTDTQYF	TGTGCCAGCATCTCAGGGGGATACACAGATACGCAGTATTTT	.	TRBJ2-3	14	TRBV7-2	TRBD1
CASSRTGVVSEAFF	TGTGCCAGCAGTCGGACAGGGGTTGTTTCTGAAGCTTTCTTT	.	TRBJ1-1	14	TRBV6-5	TRBD1
CASSYSYRASSYEQYF	TGTGCCAGCAGTTACAGCTACAGGGCGAGCTCCTACGAGCAGTACTTC	few	TRBJ2-7	16	TRBV6-5	.
CASSRQGTVGRSGNTIYF	TGTGCCAGCAGCCGGCAGGGGACAGTGGGTCGGTCTGGAAACACCATATATTTT	few	TRBJ1-3	18	TRBV13	TRBD1
CASSFNYEQYF	TGTGCCAGCAGCTTTAACTACGAGCAGTACTTC	once	TRBJ2-7	11	TRBV5-4	.
CAWRGARNTEAFF	TGTGCCTGGAGAGGGGCCAGGAACACTGAAGCTTTCTTT	few	TRBJ1-1	13	TRBV30	.
CASSPTLGDTQYF	TGTGCCAGCAGCCCCACGCTAGGAGATACGCAGTATTTT	.	TRBJ2-3	13	TRBV6-5	.
CASSSTGPHTGELFF	TGTGCCAGCAGCTCTACAGGCCCGCACACCGGGGAGCTGTTTTTT	few	TRBJ2-2	15	TRBV11-3	.
CASSPRQGLPYEQYF	TGTGCCAGCAGCCCCAGACAGGGGCTGCCCTACGAGCAGTACTTC	.	TRBJ2-7	15	TRBV4-2	TRBD1
CAWTPYTEAFF	TGTGCCTGGACCCCTTACACTGAAGCTTTCTTT	few	TRBJ1-1	11	TRBV30	.
CASRPTSDYNEQFF	TGCGCCAGCAGACCGACTAGCGACTACAATGAGCAGTTCTTC	few	TRBJ2-1	14	TRBV5-1	TRBD2
CASTRDSGANVLTF	TGTGCCAGCACCCGGGACAGTGGGGCCAACGTCCTGACTTTC	few	TRBJ2-6	14	TRBV25-1	TRBD1
CASSTTGGNQPQHF	TGTGCCAGCAGCACGACGGGGGGGAATCAGCCCCAGCATTTT	.	TRBJ1-5	14	TRBV7-2	.
CASSSYTEAFF	TGTGCCAGCAGCTCTTACACTGAAGCTTTCTTT	few	TRBJ1-1	11	TRBV7-3	.
CASAGGTNTEAFF	TGTGCCAGCGCCGGGGGAACGAACACTGAAGCTTTCTTT	few	TRBJ1-1	13	TRBV18	.
CASSASSSGTDTQYF	TGTGCCAGCAGCGCCTCGTCGAGTGGCACAGATACGCAGTATTTT	.	TRBJ2-3	15	TRBV28	.
CASSGQGANTEAFF	TGTGCCAGCAGTGGACAGGGTGCGAACACTGAAGCTTTCTTT	.	TRBJ1-1	14	TRBV6-1	TRBD1
CSARRVNEQFF	TGCAGTGCTAGGAGAGTCAATGAGCAGTTCTTC	few	TRBJ2-1	11	TRBV20-1	.
CAISLQGHTEAFF	TGTGCCATCAGCCTACAGGGGCATACTGAAGCTTTCTTT	.	TRBJ1-1	13	TRBV10-3	TRBD1
CASSQARYRGRVWGYTF	TGCGCCAGCAGCCAAGCGCGATACAGGGGGCGTGTGTGGGGCTACACCTTC	.	TRBJ1-2	17	TRBV4-1	TRBD1
CASSLVGGRLTDTQYF	TGTGCCAGCAGCTTAGTCGGCGGGAGGTTAACTGATACGCAGTATTTT	few	TRBJ2-3	16	TRBV7-2	TRBD2
CASSSGLASLDTQYF	TGCGCCAGCAGCTCAGGACTAGCGAGCCTCGATACGCAGTATTTT	.	TRBJ2-3	15	TRBV5-1	TRBD2
CASSYSITGIPEAFF	TGTGCCAGCAGTTACTCGATTACGGGTATCCCTGAAGCTTTCTTT	few	TRBJ1-1	15	TRBV6-6	.
CASSLSVAGGQGIQYF	TGTGCCAGCAGTTTAAGCGTAGCGGGGGGACAAGGCATTCAGTACTTC	.	TRBJ2-4	16	TRBV28	TRBD2
CASSPGLINTGELFF	TGTGCCAGCAGCCCGGGACTTATAAACACCGGGGAGCTGTTTTTT	few	TRBJ2-2	15	TRBV7-3	.
CASSYRGVPNTEAFF	TGTGCCAGCAGTTACCGGGGGGTCCCGAACACTGAAGCTTTCTTT	.	TRBJ1-1	15	TRBV6-5	.
CASSQDRDTRNTIYF	TGTGCCAGCAGCCAAGATCGGGATACTAGAAACACCATATATTTT	.	TRBJ1-3	15	TRBV4-2	.